Each of the 8 T cell receptor beta chains below was sequenced from the same sample in a study of cytomegalovirus exposure and HLA in healthy donors. A multiplex PCR was run with 60 Vbeta primers and 13 Jbeta primers. Some clones are missing from TCRdb's copy, which holds only in-frame ones; the method was immunoSEQ multiplex PCR. Of roughly 170,000 clones in the sample, under 85% are singletons; the top ten hold around 4.9%. Sequencing used PBMCs. These receptors all come from a man aged 18 to 29 in good health and CMV-seronegative.

V is TRBV18 and J is TRBJ2-5, with 8 nucleotides matching TRBD2. CDR3 length: 17 residues. CDR1 is KGHSH, CDR2 LQKENI, per germline. J was trimmed by 7 bases and V by 1 base; bases with no gene match: 14. The CDR3 DNA reads as TGTGCCAGCTCACCACGGTTCCTTAGCGGGATAGGTGGGACCCAGTACTTC. Its translation: CASSPRFLSGIGGTQYF.

V gene TRBV7-8 combines with J gene TRBJ2-1; 7 bases are shared with TRBD1. V trimming: 6 bases; J trimming: 7 bases; junction bases outside the gene matches: 3. The CDR3 is made up of 12 amino acids. Germline-derived CDR1 and CDR2 are SGHVS and FQNEAQ. This CDR3 reads CASSPTGNEQFF. Written as DNA, the CDR3 is TGTGCCAGCAGTCCGACAGGGAATGAGCAGTTCTTC.

The genes are TRBV5-4 and TRBJ1-1; D uncertain. CDR1 SGHNT and CDR2 YYREEE come from the germline V gene (reference sequence). CDR3 length: 14 residues. V was cut by 0 bases and J by 1 base, with 7 bases left in between. The CDR3 spells CASSLEPQNTEAFF. CDR3 DNA sequence: TGTGCCAGCAGCTTGGAGCCCCAGAACACTGAAGCTTTCTTT.

A few counts support this clone. The rearrangement uses TRBV6-6 and TRBJ2-2; D not certain. Trimming removed 7 bases at V and 4 bases at J, with 7 bases between. Looked up from germline, CDR1 is MNHNY and CDR2 is SVGAGI (reference sequence). The CDR3 runs to 12 residues. The CDR3 sequence is CASTYSTGELFF. The CDR3 DNA sequence: TGTGCCAGCACCTACAGCACCGGGGAGCTGTTTTTT.

The genes are TRBV6-5 and TRBJ1-1; 7 bases agree with TRBD1. The ends lost 6 bases at V and 4 bases at J; junction bases unmatched: 11. CDR1 MNHEY and CDR2 SVGAGI come from the germline V gene. The CDR3 runs to 15 residues. The CDR3 protein is CASSSNRGWITEAFF. CDR3 DNA: TGTGCCAGCAGCTCGAACAGGGGTTGGATCACTGAAGCTTTCTTT.

The V call is TRBV2, the J call TRBJ2-7, with D perhaps TRBD2 (5 bases). Germline assignment: CDR1 SNHLY and CDR2 FYNNEI. V gave up 1 base and J gave up 4 bases, with 11 bases separating them. The CDR3 runs 14 residues. The CDR3 nucleotides are TGTGCCAGCAGTGAAGTTACTAGGCGGTACGAGCAGTACTTC. Translated, it gives CASSEVTRRYEQYF.

The chain carries TRBV4-1 and TRBJ1-6; possibly TRBD1 for D (5 bases). Trimming stripped 1 base from V and 7 bases from J, with 17 bases between. The CDR3 totals 17 residues. Germline V lookup: CDR1 MGHRA, CDR2 YSYEKL. The CDR3: CASSQASIYRKNSPLHF. As DNA, the CDR3 is TGCGCCAGCAGCCAAGCCTCGATCTACAGGAAAAATTCACCCCTCCACTTT.

The chain links TRBV5-5 to TRBJ2-4; 7 positions agree with TRBD1. Germline trimming cut 4 bases from V and 0 bases from J; bases unmatched to any gene: 7. The CDR3 runs to 16 residues. Germline V lookup: CDR1 SGHKS, CDR2 YYEKEE (reference sequence). The CDR3 DNA follows: TGTGCCAGCAGCCAGGGACAGTCACTAGCCAAAAACATTCAGTACTTC. Amino acids: CASSQGQSLAKNIQYF.